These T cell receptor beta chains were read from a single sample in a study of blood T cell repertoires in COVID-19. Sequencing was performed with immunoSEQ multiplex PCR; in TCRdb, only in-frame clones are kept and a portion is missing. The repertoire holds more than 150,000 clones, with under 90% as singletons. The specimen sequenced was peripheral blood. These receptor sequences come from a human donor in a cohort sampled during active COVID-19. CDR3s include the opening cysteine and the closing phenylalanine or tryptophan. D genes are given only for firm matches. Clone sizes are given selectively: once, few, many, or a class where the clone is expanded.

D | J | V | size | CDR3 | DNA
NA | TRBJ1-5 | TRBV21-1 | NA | CASSQTGYNQPQHF | TGTGCCAGCAGCCAGACAGGGTACAATCAGCCCCAGCATTTT
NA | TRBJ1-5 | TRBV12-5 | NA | CASGLTRNQPQHF | TGTGCTAGTGGTTTGACTCGGAATCAGCCCCAGCATTTT
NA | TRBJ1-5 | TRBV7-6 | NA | CASTEAGLWPQHF | TGTGCCAGCACCGAGGCGGGGCTGTGGCCCCAGCATTTT
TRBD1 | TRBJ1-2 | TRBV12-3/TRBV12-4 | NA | CASSPPTGQGYTF | TGTGCCAGCAGCCCGCCGACAGGGCAGGGCTACACCTTC
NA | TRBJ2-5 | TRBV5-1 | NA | CASRGGGAAQETQYF | TGCGCCAGCAGAGGGGGGGGAGCCGCCCAAGAGACCCAGTACTTC
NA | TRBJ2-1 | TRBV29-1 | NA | CSVEQVESGNEQFF | TGCAGCGTTGAACAGGTCGAGTCTGGCAATGAGCAGTTCTTC
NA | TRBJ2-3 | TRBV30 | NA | CAWKRTGMSDTQYF | TGTGCCTGGAAAAGAACAGGGATGTCAGATACGCAGTATTTT
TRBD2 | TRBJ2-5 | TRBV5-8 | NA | CASSPWTSGGETQYF | TGTGCCAGCAGCCCATGGACTAGCGGGGGGGAGACCCAGTACTTC
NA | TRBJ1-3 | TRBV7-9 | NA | CASSPGNSGNTIYF | TGTGCCAGCAGCCCAGGGAACTCTGGAAACACCATATATTTT
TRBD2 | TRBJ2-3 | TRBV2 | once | CASRETSGGASTDTQYF | TGTGCCAGCAGGGAGACTAGCGGGGGGGCTAGCACAGATACGCAGTATTTT
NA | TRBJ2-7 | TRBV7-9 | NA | CASSLPSSYEQYF | TGTGCCAGCAGCTTACCTTCGAGCTACGAGCAGTACTTC
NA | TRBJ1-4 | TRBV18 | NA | CASSPDDTAGGEKLFF | TGTGCCAGCTCACCTGACGACACGGCGGGTGGGGAAAAACTGTTTTTT
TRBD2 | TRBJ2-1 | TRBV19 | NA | CASSMLGGNSYNEQFF | TGTGCCAGTAGTATGCTGGGGGGGAACTCCTACAATGAGCAGTTCTTC
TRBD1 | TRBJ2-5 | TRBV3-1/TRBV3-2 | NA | CASTTGGRETQYF | TGTGCCAGCACGACAGGGGGCCGGGAGACCCAGTACTTC
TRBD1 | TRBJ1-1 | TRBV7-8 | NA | CASSIRTGGEMNTEAFF | TGTGCCAGCAGCATACGGACAGGGGGCGAAATGAACACTGAAGCTTTCTTT
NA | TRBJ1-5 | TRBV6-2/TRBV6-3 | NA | CASSPTGTLSNQPQHF | TGTGCCAGCAGTCCAACAGGGACCCTTAGCAATCAGCCCCAGCATTTT
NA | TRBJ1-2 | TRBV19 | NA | CASSIARHAAYGYTF | TGTGCCAGTAGTATCGCCCGACATGCTGCCTATGGCTACACCTTC
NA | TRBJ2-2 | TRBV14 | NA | CASSQVAGTADLNTGELFF | TGTGCCAGCAGCCAAGTGGCCGGGACTGCTGACTTGAACACCGGGGAGCTGTTTTTT
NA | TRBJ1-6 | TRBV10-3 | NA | CAISGRVRDSPLHF | TGTGCCATCAGTGGGAGGGTTCGGGATTCACCCCTCCACTTT
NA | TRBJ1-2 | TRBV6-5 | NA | CASRSSGFHGYTF | TGTGCCAGCAGATCCTCAGGGTTCCATGGCTACACCTTC
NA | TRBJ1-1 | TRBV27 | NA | CASSIRGLGTEAFF | TGTGCCAGCAGTATACGCGGGCTGGGCACTGAAGCTTTCTTT
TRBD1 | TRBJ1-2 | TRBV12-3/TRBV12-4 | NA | CASSFVTGGGYTF | TGTGCCAGCAGTTTCGTGACAGGGGGCGGCTACACCTTC
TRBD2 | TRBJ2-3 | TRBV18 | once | CASSSRLAADTQYF | TGTGCCAGCTCATCTAGACTAGCAGCAGATACGCAGTATTTT
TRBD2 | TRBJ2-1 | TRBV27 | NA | CASRIAGGPYNEQFF | TGTGCCAGCAGAATAGCGGGGGGGCCCTACAATGAGCAGTTCTTC
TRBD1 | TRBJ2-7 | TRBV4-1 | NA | CASSQGDRVGDEQYF | TGCGCCAGCAGCCAAGGAGACAGGGTCGGGGACGAGCAGTACTTC
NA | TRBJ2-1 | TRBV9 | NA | CASSVVGQGRDEQFF | TGTGCCAGCAGCGTAGTGGGGCAGGGGAGGGATGAGCAGTTCTTC
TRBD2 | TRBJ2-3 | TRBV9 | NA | CASSVVAGEADTQYF | TGTGCCAGCAGCGTAGTGGCGGGGGAGGCAGATACGCAGTATTTT
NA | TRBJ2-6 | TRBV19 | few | CASSQLQAGANVLTF | TGTGCCAGTAGTCAACTACAGGCGGGGGCCAACGTCCTGACTTTC
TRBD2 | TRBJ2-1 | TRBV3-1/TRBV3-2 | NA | CASSQDRLAGSLEQFF | TGTGCCAGCAGCCAAGATCGGCTAGCGGGATCGTTGGAGCAGTTCTTC
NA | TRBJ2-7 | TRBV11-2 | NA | CASSFGRGSYEQYF | TGTGCCAGCAGCTTCGGACGGGGCTCCTACGAGCAGTACTTC
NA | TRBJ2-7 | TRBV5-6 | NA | CASSSAFVRRYEQYF | TGTGCCAGCAGCTCGGCGTTCGTGCGGCGCTACGAGCAGTACTTC
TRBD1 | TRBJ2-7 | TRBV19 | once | CASSNRGPYEQYF | TGTGCCAGTAGTAACAGGGGGCCCTACGAGCAGTACTTC